Presented here are 9 T cell receptor beta chains from one specimen sequenced in a study of CD8 T cells in Susac syndrome. An input of about 0.5 to 1 ug of RNA was subjected to reverse transcription using random hexamers. TCRdb passed the immunoSEQ multiplex PCR reads through MiXCR, listing each CDR3 protein once. Counted here are tens of thousands of distinct CDR3 sequences, 93% occurring once; the ten biggest clones make up approximately 0.15%. The material sequenced was CD4+ T cells from PBMCs. Receptors originate from a human donor with Susac syndrome.

V usage is TRBV5-1 and J usage is TRBJ2-3; TRBD1 matches at 10 bases. This CDR3 contains 15 residues. V was pared by 4 bases and J by 5 bases, with 7 bases of the junction left unmatched. Germline V gene sequence: CDR1 SGHRS, CDR2 YFSETQ. The chain's CDR3 is CASSPGTGVRDTQYF. The CDR3 DNA is TGCGCCAGCAGCCCGGGGACAGGGGTGAGAGATACGCAGTATTTT.

The V and J genes are TRBV5-4 and TRBJ2-3; TRBD2 agrees at 8 bases. The CDR3 consists of 13 residues. Germline V gives CDR1 SGHNT, CDR2 YYREEE (reference sequence). The V and J ends lost 0 bases and 14 bases, in that order; junction bases with no gene match: 8. The CDR3 DNA is TGTGCCAGCAGCTTGGACGGGGGGGTTAGAGGGTATTTT. It translates to CASSLDGGVRGYF.

The chain combines TRBV29-1 with TRBJ1-1, with D perhaps TRBD1 (5 bases). Germline CDR1 and CDR2: SQVTM and ANQGSEA. The CDR3 is made up of 13 amino acids. Trimming took off 0 bases at V and 5 bases at J, with 10 bases between the two ends. The CDR3: CSVEEGPGTEAFF. In DNA form, the CDR3 reads TGCAGCGTTGAAGAGGGACCTGGTACTGAAGCTTTCTTT.

This clonotype was seen a few times. V gene TRBV7-3 combines with J gene TRBJ2-7; 7 bases align to TRBD1. Germline loops: CDR1 SGHTA, CDR2 FQGTGA. The trim removed 10 bases at V and 3 bases at J, leaving 6 bases unmatched. The CDR3 spans 12 residues. CDR3: CAIEGDSYEQYF. In DNA, the CDR3 is TGTGCCATCGAAGGGGACAGCTACGAGCAGTACTTC.

The V and J genes are TRBV7-9 and TRBJ2-3, with D maybe TRBD1 (6 bases). Germline lookup yields CDR1 SEHNR and CDR2 FQNEAQ (reference sequence). The CDR3 contains 15 residues. Trimming shortened V by 8 bases and J by 3 bases, and 18 bases separated the two germline ends. The CDR3 DNA reads as TGTGCCAGCCAGGGGTCAGTCCCGTCGACAGATACGCAGTATTTT. It yields the protein CASQGSVPSTDTQYF. The variable domain in full, completed from reference TRBV7-9 and TRBJ2-3, reads DTGVSQNPRHKITKRGQNVTFRCDPISEHNRLYWYRQTLGQGPEFLTYFQNEAQLEKSRLLSDRFSAERPKGSFSTLEIQRTEQGDSAMYLCASQGSVPSTDTQYFGPGTRLTVL.

This clonotype was picked up one time. The chain joins TRBV14 to TRBJ1-4; no clear D. The CDR3 contains 14 residues. In germline, CDR1 is SGHDN, CDR2 FVKESK. The V and J ends lost 2 bases and 8 bases respectively, with 12 bases between them. Here the CDR3 reads CASSQLDVREKLFF. CDR3 coding DNA: TGTGCCAGCAGCCAATTGGACGTACGAGAAAAACTGTTTTTT.

The chain carries TRBV18 and TRBJ1-5; tentative D call: TRBD1 (5 bases). V lost 2 bases and J lost 0, with 11 bases in between. The CDR3 covers 16 residues. Germline CDR1 KGHSH, CDR2 LQKENI. CDR3 in amino acids: CASSPDSWVSNQPQHF. The DNA for the CDR3 is TGTGCCAGCTCACCAGACAGTTGGGTTAGCAATCAGCCCCAGCATTTT. Full variable domain (remainder filled in from reference TRBV18 and TRBJ1-5): NAGVMQNPRHLVRRRGQEARLRCSPMKGHSHVYWYRQLPEEGLKFMVYLQKENIIDESGMPKERFSAEFPKEGPSILRIQQVVRGDSAAYFCASSPDSWVSNQPQHFGDGTRLSIL.

The CDR3 nucleotides are TGTGCCAGTAGTCCCAGAGAAGGACAGGGGGTCGATCAGCCCCAGCATTTT. It is translated as CASSPREGQGVDQPQHF. The V and J genes are TRBV19 and TRBJ1-5, with TRBD1 matching over 10 bases. CDR3 length: 17 amino acids. Germline V gene lookup returns CDR1 LNHDA and CDR2 SQIVND (reference sequence). V trimming: 5 bases; J trimming: 5 bases; junction bases outside the gene matches: 12. Drawing the rest from reference TRBV19 and TRBJ1-5, the complete variable domain is DGGITQSPKYLFRKEGQNVTLSCEQNLNHDAMYWYRQDPGQGLRLIYYSQIVNDFQKGDIAEGYSVSREKKESFPLTVTSAQKNPTAFYLCASSPREGQGVDQPQHFGDGTRLSIL.

The chain has TRBV2 and TRBJ2-2; D may match TRBD1 or TRBD2 (5 bases each). The CDR3 length is 15 residues. V was pared by 3 bases and J by 2 bases, with 10 bases between. Germline CDR1 and CDR2: SNHLY and FYNNEI. CDR3 in amino acids: CASSDWGTNTGELFF. CDR3 nucleotide sequence: TGTGCCAGCAGTGATTGGGGGACCAACACCGGGGAGCTGTTTTTT.